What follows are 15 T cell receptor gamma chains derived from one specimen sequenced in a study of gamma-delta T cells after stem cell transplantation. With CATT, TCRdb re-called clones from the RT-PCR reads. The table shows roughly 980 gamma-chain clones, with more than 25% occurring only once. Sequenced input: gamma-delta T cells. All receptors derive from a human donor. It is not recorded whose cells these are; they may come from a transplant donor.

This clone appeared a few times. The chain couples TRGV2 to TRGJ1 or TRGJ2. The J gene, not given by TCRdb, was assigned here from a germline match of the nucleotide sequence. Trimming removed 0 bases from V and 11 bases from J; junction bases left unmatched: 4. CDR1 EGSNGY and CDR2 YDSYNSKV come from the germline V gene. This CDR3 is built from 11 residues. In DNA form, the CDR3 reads TGTGCCACCTGGGACGGGCGCGAGAAACTCTTT. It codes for CATWDGREKLF.

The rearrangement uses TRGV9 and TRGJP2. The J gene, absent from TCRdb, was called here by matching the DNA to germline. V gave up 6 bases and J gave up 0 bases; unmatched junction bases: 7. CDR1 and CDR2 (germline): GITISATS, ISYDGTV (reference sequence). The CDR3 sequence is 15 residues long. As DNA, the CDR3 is TGTGCCTTGTGGTTAAGGGATAGTAGTGATTGGATCAAGACGTTT. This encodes CALWLRDSSDWIKTF.

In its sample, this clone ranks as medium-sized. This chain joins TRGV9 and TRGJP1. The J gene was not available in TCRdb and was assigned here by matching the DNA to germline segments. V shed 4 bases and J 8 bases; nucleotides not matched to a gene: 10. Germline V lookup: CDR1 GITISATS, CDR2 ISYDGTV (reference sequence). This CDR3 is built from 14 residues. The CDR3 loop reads CALWDGITGWFKIF. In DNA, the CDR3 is TGTGCCTTGTGGGATGGTATTACCGGTTGGTTCAAGATATTT.

CDR3 residues: CATWDQGIKKKLF. DNA for the CDR3: TGTGCCACCTGGGATCAAGGTATAAAGAAGAAACTCTTT. V gene TRGV4 combines with J gene TRGJ1 or TRGJ2. Here the J gene was assigned by germline matching of the DNA, as TCRdb has none. The germline gives CDR1 EGSTGY, CDR2 YDSYTSSV. The junction had 12 bases not matched to a gene; V was cut back by 3 bases and J by 10 bases. CDR3 length: 13 residues.

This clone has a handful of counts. The CDR3 sequence: CATWDGPIKPPPKKLF. CDR3 nucleotide sequence: TGTGCCACCTGGGATGGGCCAATAAAACCACCACCGAAGAAACTCTTT. The rearrangement uses TRGV4 and TRGJ1 or TRGJ2. Here the J gene came from matching the DNA to germline, since TCRdb omits it. V was clipped by 0 bases and J by 10 bases; unmatched bases: 18. Germline CDR1 EGSTGY, CDR2 YDSYTSSV. The CDR3 is 16 residues long.

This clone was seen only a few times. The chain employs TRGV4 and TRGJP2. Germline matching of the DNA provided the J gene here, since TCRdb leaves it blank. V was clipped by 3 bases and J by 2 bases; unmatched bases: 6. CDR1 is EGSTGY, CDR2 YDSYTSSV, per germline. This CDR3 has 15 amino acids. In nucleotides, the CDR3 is TGTGCCACCTGGGATCTAGGCAGTAGTGATTGGATCAAGACGTTT. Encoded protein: CATWDLGSSDWIKTF.

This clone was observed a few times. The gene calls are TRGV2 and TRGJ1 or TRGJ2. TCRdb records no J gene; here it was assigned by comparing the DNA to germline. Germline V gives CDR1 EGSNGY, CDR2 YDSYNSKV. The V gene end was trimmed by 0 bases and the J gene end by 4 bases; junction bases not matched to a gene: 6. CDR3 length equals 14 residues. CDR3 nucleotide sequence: TGTGCCACCTGGGACGGGCCACCGTATTATAAGAAACTCTTT. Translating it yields CATWDGPPYYKKLF.

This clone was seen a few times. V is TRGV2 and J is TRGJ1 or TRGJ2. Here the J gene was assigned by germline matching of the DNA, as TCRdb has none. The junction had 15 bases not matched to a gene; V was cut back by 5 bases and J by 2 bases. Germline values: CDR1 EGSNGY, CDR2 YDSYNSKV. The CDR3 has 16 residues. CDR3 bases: TGTGCCACCTGGGGAACATCGAATAAGGATTATTATAAGAAACTCTTT. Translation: CATWGTSNKDYYKKLF.

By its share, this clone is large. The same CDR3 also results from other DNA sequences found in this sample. CDR3 nucleotide sequence: TGTGCCACCTGGGACAGGCGTATTTATAAGAAACTCTTT. It specifies CATWDRRIYKKLF. The V gene is TRGV3, the J gene TRGJ1 or TRGJ2. Matching the DNA to germline supplied the J gene, which TCRdb does not give. Germline V gene lookup returns CDR1 VTNTFY and CDR2 YDVSTARD (reference sequence). V shed 0 bases, J shed 6 bases, and the junction held 5 bases outside the gene matches. The CDR3 extends over 13 amino acids.

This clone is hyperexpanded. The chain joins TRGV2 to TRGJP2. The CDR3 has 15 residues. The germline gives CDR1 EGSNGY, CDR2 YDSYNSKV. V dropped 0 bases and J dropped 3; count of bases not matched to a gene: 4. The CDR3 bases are TGTGCCACCTGGGACGGGCTGGGTAGTGATTGGATCAAGACGTTT. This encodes CATWDGLGSDWIKTF.

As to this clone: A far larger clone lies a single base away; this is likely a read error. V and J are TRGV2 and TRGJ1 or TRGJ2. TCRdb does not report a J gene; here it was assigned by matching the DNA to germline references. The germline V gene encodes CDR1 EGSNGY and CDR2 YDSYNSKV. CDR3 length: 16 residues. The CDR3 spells CATRDGHRGIYYKKLF. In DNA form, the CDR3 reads TGTGCCACCCGGGACGGGCACCGGGGTATTTATTATAAGAAACTCTTT.

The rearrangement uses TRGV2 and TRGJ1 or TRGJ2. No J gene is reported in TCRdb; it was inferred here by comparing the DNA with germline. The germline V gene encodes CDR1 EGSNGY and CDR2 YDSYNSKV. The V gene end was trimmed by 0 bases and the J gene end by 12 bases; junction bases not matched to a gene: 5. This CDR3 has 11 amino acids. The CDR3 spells CATWDGWMKLF. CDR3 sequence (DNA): TGTGCCACCTGGGACGGGTGGATGAAACTCTTT.

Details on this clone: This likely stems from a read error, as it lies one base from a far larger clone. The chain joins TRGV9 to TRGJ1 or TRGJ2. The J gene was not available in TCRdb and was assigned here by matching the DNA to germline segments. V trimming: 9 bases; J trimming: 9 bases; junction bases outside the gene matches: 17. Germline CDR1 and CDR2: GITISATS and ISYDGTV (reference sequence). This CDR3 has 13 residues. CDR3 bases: TGTGCCTTGCGGGGCCCCGGATTGGGTAAGAAACTCTTT. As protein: CALRGPGLGKKLF.

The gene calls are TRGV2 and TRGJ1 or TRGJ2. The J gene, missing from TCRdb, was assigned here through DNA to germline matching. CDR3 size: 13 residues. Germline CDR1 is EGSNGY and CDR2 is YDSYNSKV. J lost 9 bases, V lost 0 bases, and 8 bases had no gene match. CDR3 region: CATWDGHIPKKLF. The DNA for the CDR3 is TGTGCCACCTGGGACGGGCATATTCCTAAGAAACTCTTT.

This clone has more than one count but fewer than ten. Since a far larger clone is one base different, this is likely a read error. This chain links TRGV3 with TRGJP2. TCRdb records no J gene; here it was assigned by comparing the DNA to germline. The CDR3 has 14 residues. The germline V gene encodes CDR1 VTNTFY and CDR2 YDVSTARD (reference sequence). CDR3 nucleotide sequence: TGCGCCACCTGGGACGGGAGTAGTGATTGGATCAAGACGTTT. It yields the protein CATWDGSSDWIKTF.